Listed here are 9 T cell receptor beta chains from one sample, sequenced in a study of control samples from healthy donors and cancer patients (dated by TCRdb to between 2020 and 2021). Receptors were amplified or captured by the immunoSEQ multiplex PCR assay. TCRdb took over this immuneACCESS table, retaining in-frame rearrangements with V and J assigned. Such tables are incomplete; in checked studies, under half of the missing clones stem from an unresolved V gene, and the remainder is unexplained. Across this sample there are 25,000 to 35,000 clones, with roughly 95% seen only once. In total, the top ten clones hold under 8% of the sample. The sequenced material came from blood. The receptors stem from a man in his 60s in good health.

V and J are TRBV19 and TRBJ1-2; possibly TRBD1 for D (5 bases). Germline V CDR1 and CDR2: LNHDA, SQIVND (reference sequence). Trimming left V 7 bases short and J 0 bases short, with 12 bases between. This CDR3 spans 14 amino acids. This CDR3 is CASKDKRANYGYTF. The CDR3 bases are TGTGCCAGTAAGGACAAGCGAGCTAACTATGGCTACACCTTC. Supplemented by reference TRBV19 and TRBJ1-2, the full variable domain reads DGGITQSPKYLFRKEGQNVTLSCEQNLNHDAMYWYRQDPGQGLRLIYYSQIVNDFQKGDIAEGYSVSREKKESFPLTVTSAQKNPTAFYLCASKDKRANYGYTFGSGTRLTVV.

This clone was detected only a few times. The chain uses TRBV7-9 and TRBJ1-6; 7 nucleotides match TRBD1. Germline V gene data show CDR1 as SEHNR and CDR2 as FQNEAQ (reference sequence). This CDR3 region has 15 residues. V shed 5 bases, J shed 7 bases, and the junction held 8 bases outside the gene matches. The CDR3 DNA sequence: TGTGCCAGCAGCAATAGGGGGCTCACAAATTCACCCCTCCACTTT. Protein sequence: CASSNRGLTNSPLHF. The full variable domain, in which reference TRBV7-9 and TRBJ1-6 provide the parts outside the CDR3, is DTGVSQNPRHKITKRGQNVTFRCDPISEHNRLYWYRQTLGQGPEFLTYFQNEAQLEKSRLLSDRFSAERPKGSFSTLEIQRTEQGDSAMYLCASSNRGLTNSPLHFGNGTRLTVT.

The CDR3 loop reads CASSISSTGGSSYEQYF. For the CDR3, the DNA is TGTGCCAGTAGTATTTCTTCGACCGGGGGAAGCTCCTACGAGCAGTACTTC. This chain connects TRBV19 to TRBJ2-7, with D maybe TRBD2 (6 bases). Trimming took 3 bases from V and 0 from J, leaving 18 bases between them. This CDR3 comprises 17 residues. Germline assignment: CDR1 LNHDA and CDR2 SQIVND (reference sequence).

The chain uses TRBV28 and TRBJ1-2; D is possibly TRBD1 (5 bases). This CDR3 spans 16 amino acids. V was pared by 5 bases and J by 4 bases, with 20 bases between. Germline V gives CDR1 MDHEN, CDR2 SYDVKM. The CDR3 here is CASSGKMGGTSYGYTF. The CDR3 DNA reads TGTGCCAGCAGTGGGAAGATGGGGGGGACGAGCTATGGCTACACCTTC.

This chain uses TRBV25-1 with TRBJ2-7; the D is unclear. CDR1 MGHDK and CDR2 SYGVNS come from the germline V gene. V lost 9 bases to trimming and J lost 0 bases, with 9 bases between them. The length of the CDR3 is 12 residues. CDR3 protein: CASKTPSYEQYF. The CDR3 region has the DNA TGTGCCAGTAAGACACCCTCCTACGAGCAGTACTTC.

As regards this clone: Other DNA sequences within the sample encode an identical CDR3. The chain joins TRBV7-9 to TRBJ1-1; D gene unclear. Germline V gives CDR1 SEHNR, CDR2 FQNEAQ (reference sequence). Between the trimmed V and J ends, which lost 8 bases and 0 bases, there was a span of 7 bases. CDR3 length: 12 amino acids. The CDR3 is CASRRMNTEAFF. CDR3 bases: TGTGCCAGCCGACGGATGAACACTGAAGCTTTCTTT.

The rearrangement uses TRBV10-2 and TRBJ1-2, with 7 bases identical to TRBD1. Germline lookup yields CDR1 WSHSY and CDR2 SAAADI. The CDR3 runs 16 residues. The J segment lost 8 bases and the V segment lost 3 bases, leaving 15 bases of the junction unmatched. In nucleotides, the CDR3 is TGCGCCAGCAGTGAATACGTAGGGGGCATCTCGGGGGGCTACACCTTC. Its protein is CASSEYVGGISGGYTF.

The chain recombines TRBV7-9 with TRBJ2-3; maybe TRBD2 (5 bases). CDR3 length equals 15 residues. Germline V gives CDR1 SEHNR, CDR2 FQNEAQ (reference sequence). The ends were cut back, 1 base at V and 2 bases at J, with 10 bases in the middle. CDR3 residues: CASSLGTGVTDTQYF. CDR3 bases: TGTGCCAGCAGCTTAGGGACTGGAGTCACAGATACGCAGTATTTT. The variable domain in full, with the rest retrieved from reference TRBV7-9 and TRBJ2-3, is DTGVSQNPRHKITKRGQNVTFRCDPISEHNRLYWYRQTLGQGPEFLTYFQNEAQLEKSRLLSDRFSAERPKGSFSTLEIQRTEQGDSAMYLCASSLGTGVTDTQYFGPGTRLTVL.

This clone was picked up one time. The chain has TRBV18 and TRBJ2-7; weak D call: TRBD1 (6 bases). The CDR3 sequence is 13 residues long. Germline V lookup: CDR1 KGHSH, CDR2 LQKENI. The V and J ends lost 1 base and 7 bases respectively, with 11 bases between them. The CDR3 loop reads CASSPLGAREQYF. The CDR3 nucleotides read TGTGCCAGCTCACCACTGGGGGCGCGGGAGCAGTACTTC. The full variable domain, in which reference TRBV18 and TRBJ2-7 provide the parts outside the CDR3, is NAGVMQNPRHLVRRRGQEARLRCSPMKGHSHVYWYRQLPEEGLKFMVYLQKENIIDESGMPKERFSAEFPKEGPSILRIQQVVRGDSAAYFCASSPLGAREQYFGPGTRLTVT.